Given below is one T cell receptor beta chain in context. Germline V gene data show CDR1 as MNHEY and CDR2 as SVGAGI. The CDR3 contains 12 residues. V dropped 11 bases and J dropped 1 base, with 9 bases sitting between them. The data are from a study of blood T cell repertoires in COVID-19. Study-wide background: Sources were T cells, B-cell-depleted T cells, or PBMCs; the material itself was cDNA or gDNA.

TCRdb's copy holds only in-frame clones and misses some; the assay was immunoSEQ multiplex PCR. The data hold 120,000 to 150,000 clones, with approximately 88% observed a single time. The sequence derives from a woman aged 45-65 years with acute or convalescent COVID-19. V usage is TRBV6-5 and J usage is TRBJ2-1; tentatively, D is TRBD2 (5 bases). The sequencing input was peripheral blood. CDR3 sequence: CASGISYNEQFF. DNA for the CDR3: TGTGCCTCCGGGATTTCCTACAATGAGCAGTTCTTC.